This T cell receptor (beta chain) was found in a study of OX40 agonist ivuxolimab in advanced cancers. Study details: The treatment was a fully human IgG2 OX40 agonist, ivuxolimab. Patients got intravenous ivuxolimab at 0.01 to 10 mg/kg every 2 weeks. Overall study findings and caveats: In a subset of nonresponders, normalized T-cell clonal expansion was also low.

The CDR3 loop spans 15 amino acids. V gave up 6 bases and J gave up 1 base, with 18 bases separating them. Germline assignment: CDR1 SQVTM and CDR2 ANQGSEA. Remarks on this clone: Antigen: not known.

Method: immunoSEQ multiplex PCR; TCRdb's copy keeps in-frame clones and lacks some. Of over 50,000 clones detected, roughly 80% appear once; the ten largest clones hold 0.7%. The gene calls are TRBV29-1 and TRBJ1-2, with D possibly being TRBD1 (6 bases). The input for sequencing was CD4+ or CD8+ T cells sorted from blood, taken in a trial of the OX40 agonist ivuxolimab. This TCR derives from an adult with an advanced solid tumor such as melanoma, head and neck, liver or kidney cancer. CDR3: CSVGQTGGVNYGYTF. CDR3 DNA sequence: TGCAGCGTAGGCCAGACAGGAGGGGTTAACTATGGCTACACCTTC.